This T cell receptor beta chain is drawn from a study of Ad26.COV2.S vaccination and SARS-CoV-2 variants. The treatment is: some 20 received Ad26.COV2.S at low or high dose, single or two shots; about 5 received placebo; per-sample allocation not given. Following the first vaccine or placebo injection, samples were taken on day 63. Libraries were prepared by immunoSEQ multiplex PCR; TCRdb keeps only in-frame clonotypes and omits some of them. This table has 440,000 or so clones, roughly 87% appearing once. In germline, CDR1 is SGHNT, CDR2 YYREEE (reference sequence). The V end was cut by 3 bases, the J end by 2 bases, with 11 bases between. This CDR3 has 14 residues.

V and J are TRBV5-4 and TRBJ1-2, with TRBD1 as a possible D gene (6 bases). The sequences come from peripheral blood, collected in a trial of Ad26.COV2.S vaccine versus placebo. The receptor was isolated from a person between 18 and 65 years old who received the Ad26.COV2.S COVID-19 vaccine or a placebo. CDR3 nucleotides: TGTGCCAGCAGCTCGTTGACAGGAAACTATGGCTACACCTTC. Translated, it gives CASSSLTGNYGYTF.